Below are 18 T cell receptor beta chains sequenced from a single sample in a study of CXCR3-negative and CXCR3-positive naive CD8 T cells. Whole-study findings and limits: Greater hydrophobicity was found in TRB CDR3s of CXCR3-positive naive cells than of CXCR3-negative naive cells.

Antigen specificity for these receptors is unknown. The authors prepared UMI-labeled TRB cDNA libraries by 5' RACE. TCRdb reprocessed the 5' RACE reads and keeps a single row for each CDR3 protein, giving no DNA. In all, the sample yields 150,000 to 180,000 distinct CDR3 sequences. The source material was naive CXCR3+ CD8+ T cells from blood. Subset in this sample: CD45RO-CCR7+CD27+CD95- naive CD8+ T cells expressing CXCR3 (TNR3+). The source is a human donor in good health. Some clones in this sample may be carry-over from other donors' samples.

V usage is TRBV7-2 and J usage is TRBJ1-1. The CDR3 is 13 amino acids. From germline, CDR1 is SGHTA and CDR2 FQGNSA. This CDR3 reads CASILGAGKEAFF.

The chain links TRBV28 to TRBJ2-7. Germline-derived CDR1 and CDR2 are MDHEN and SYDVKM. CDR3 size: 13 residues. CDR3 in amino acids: CASSLSDTYEQYF.

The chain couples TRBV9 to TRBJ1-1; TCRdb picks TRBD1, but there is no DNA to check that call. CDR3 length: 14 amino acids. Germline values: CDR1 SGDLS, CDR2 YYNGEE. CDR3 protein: CASSVVTGNTEAFF. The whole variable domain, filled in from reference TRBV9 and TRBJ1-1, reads DSGVTQTPKHLITATGQRVTLRCSPRSGDLSVYWYQQSLDQGLQFLIQYYNGEERAKGNILERFSAQQFPDLHSELNLSSLELGDSALYFCASSVVTGNTEAFFGQGTRLTVV.

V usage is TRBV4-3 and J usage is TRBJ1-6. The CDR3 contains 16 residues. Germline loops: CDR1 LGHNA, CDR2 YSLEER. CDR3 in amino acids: CASSQDLSSYNSPLHF.

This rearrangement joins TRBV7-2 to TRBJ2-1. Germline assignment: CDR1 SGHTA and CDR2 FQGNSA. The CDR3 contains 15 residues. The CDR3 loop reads CASSPDLGTYNEQFF.

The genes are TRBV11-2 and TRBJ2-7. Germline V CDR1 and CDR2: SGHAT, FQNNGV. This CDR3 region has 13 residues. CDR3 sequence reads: CASIPEFSYEQYF.

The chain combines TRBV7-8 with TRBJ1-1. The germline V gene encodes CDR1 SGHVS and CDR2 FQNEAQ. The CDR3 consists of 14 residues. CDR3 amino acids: CASSLLGTNTEAFF.

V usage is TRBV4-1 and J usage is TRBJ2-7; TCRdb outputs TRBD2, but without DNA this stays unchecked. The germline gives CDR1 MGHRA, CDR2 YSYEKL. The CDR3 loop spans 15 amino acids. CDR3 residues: CASSQGSGGGDEQYF.

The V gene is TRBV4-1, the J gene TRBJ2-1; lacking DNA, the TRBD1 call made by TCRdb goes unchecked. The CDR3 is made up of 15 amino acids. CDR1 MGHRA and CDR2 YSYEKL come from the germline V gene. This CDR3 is CASSQGTGPYNEQFF.

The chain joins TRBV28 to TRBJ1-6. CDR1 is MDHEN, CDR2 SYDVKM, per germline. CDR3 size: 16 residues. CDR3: CASSSFPRGNNSPLHF. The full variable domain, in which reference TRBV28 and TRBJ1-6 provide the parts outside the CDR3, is DVKVTQSSRYLVKRTGEKVFLECVQDMDHENMFWYRQDPGLGLRLIYFSYDVKMKEKGDIPEGYSVSREKKERFSLILESASTNQTSMYLCASSSFPRGNNSPLHFGNGTRLTVT.

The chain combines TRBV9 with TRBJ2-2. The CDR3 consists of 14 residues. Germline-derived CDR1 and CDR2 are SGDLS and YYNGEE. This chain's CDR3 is CASSVGSGAGELFF.

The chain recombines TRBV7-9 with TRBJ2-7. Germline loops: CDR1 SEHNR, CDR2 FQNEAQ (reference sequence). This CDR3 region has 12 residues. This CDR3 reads CASSLTNYEQYF.

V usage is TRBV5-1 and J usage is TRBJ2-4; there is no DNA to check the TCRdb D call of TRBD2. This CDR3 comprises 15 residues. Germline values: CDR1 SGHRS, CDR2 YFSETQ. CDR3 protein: CASSQGLALENIQYF.

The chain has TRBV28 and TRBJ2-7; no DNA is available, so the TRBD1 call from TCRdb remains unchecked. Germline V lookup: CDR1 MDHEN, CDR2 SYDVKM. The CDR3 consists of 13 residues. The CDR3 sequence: CASGPRDRYEQYF.

CDR3 amino acids: CATSRDPTAYEQYF. This sequence joins TRBV15 and TRBJ2-7. Germline-derived CDR1 and CDR2 are LNHNV and YYDKDF (reference sequence). The CDR3 has 14 amino acids.

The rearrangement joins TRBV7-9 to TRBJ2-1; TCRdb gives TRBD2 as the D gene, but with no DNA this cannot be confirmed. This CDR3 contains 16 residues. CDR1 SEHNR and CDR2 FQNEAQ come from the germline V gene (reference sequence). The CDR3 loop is CASSLPTSGSFSEQFF.

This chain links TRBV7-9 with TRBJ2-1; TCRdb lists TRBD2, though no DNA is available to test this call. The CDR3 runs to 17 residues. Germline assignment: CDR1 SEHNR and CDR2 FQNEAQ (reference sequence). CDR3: CASSTGTSGVLYNEQFF.

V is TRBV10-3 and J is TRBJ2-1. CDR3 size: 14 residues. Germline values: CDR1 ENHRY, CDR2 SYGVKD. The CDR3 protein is CAISELGAYNEQFF.